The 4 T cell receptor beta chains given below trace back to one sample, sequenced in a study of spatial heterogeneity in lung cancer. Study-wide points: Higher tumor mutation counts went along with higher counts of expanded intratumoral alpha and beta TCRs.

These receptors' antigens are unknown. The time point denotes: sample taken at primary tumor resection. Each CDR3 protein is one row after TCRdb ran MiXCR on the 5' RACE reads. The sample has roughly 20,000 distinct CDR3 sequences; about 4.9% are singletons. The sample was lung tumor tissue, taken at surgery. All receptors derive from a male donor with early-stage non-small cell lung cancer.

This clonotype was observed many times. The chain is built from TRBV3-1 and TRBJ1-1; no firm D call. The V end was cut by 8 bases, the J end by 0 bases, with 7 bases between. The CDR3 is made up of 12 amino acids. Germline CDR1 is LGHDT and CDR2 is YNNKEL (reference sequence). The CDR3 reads CASGKMNTEAFF. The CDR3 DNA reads TGTGCCAGCGGTAAGATGAACACTGAAGCTTTCTTT.

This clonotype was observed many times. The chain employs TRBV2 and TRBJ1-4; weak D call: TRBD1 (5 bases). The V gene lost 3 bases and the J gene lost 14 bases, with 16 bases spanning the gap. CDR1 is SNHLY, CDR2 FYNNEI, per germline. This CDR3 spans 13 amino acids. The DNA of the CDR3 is TGTGCCAGCAGTGACGGGGGAGGTGGCCCGCTGTTTTTT. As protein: CASSDGGGGPLFF.

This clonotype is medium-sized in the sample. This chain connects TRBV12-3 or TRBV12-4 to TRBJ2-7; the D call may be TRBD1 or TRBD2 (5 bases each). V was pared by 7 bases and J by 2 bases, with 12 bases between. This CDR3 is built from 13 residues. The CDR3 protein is CASNRDGPYEQYF. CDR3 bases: TGTGCCAGCAACCGGGACGGACCCTACGAGCAGTACTTC.

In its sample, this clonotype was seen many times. CDR3 DNA: TGCGCCAGCAGCTCCAACGACCTCCTAGCGGGGGGCCGCACAGATACGCAGTATTTT. Protein product: CASSSNDLLAGGRTDTQYF. V is TRBV5-1 and J is TRBJ2-3; 11 bases match TRBD2. The trim removed 3 bases at V and 1 base at J, leaving 13 bases unmatched. The V gene's germline CDR1 is SGHRS and CDR2 YFSETQ. The CDR3 sequence is 19 residues long. The full variable domain, its missing parts supplied by reference TRBV5-1 and TRBJ2-3, is KAGVTQTPRYLIKTRGQQVTLSCSPISGHRSVSWYQQTPGQGLQFLFEYFSETQRNKGNFPGRFSGRQFSNSRSEMNVSTLELGDSALYLCASSSNDLLAGGRTDTQYFGPGTRLTVL.